These 5 T cell receptor beta chains originate from one sample sequenced in a study of blood T cell repertoires in COVID-19 (dated by TCRdb to about 2020). The method behind the library was the immunoSEQ multiplex PCR assay. Not all clones reach the TCRdb copy of this immuneACCESS table, which keeps in-frame sequences only. Checked studies attribute under half of the gap to unresolved V genes and leave the rest unexplained. This sample gives 400,000 to 450,000 clones in total; around 89% of them show up just once. Together, the top ten hold over 9.5% of the sample. Sequenced: peripheral blood. These receptors were collected from a woman aged 45-65 years with COVID-19, enrolled during active disease.

This clone has more than one count but fewer than ten. The rearrangement joins TRBV7-9 to TRBJ1-5; 7 bases match TRBD1. V lost 4 bases, J lost 2 bases, and 5 bases stayed unmatched. The CDR3 runs to 15 residues. Per the germline V gene, CDR1 is SEHNR and CDR2 is FQNEAQ (reference sequence). CDR3 region: CASSSDREGNQPQHF. CDR3 nucleotides: TGTGCCAGCAGCTCAGACAGGGAGGGCAATCAGCCCCAGCATTTT.

The V and J genes are TRBV11-2 and TRBJ2-3; D gene unclear. From germline, CDR1 is SGHAT and CDR2 FQNNGV. V lost 2 bases and J lost 0, with 12 bases in between. This CDR3 has 16 residues. In DNA, the CDR3 is TGTGCCAGCAGCTTAAAGCCCAGGTCTAGCACAGATACGCAGTATTTT. It specifies CASSLKPRSSTDTQYF.

The chain is built from TRBV24-1 and TRBJ1-2, with 7 bases aligning to TRBD1. V lost 4 bases, J lost 4 bases, and 2 bases stayed unmatched. Germline CDR1 and CDR2: KGHDR and SFDVKD. This CDR3 spans 13 amino acids. CDR3 coding DNA: TGTGCCACCAGTGACCCAGGGGGCTATGGCTACACCTTC. Translating gives CATSDPGGYGYTF.

V usage is TRBV7-3 and J usage is TRBJ2-6; no clear D. The ends were cut back, 5 bases at V and 0 bases at J, with 8 bases in the middle. The CDR3 contains 15 residues. Germline CDR1 reads SGHTA; CDR2 reads FQGTGA. The CDR3 is CASSRQDSGANVLTF. CDR3 coding DNA: TGTGCCAGCAGCAGGCAGGACTCTGGGGCCAACGTCCTGACTTTC.

The gene calls are TRBV7-6 and TRBJ2-7, with a weak D call TRBD1 (6 bases). The CDR3 loop spans 12 amino acids. V was cut by 3 bases and J by 5 bases, with 8 bases left in between. Germline CDR1 reads SGHVS; CDR2 reads FNYEAQ. For the CDR3, the DNA is TGTGCCAGCAGCTTTACAGGGAACGAGCAGTACTTC. As protein: CASSFTGNEQYF.